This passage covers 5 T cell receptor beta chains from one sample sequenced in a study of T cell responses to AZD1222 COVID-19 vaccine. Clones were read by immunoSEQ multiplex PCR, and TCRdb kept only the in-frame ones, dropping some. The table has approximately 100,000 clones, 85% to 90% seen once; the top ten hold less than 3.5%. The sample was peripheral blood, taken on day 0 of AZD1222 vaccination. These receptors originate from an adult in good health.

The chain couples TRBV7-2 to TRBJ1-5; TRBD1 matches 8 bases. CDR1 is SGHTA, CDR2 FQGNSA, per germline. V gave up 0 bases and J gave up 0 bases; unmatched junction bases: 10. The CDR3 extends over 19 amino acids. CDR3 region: CASSLAQGAGDYSNQPQHF. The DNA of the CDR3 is TGTGCCAGCAGCTTAGCCCAGGGGGCTGGGGACTATAGCAATCAGCCCCAGCATTTT.

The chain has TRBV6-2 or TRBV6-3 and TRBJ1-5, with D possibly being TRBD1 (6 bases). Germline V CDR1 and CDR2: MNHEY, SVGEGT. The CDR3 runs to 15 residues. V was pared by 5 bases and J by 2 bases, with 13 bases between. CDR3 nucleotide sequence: TGTGCCAGCAGTAAACAGGGCCTGGGCAATCAGCCCCAGCATTTT. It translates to CASSKQGLGNQPQHF.

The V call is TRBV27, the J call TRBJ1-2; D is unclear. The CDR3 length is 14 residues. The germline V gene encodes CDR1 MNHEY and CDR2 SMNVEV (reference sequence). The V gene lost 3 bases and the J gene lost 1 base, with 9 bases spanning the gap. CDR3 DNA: TGTGCCAGCAGTTTGAATCGTGGTAACTATGGCTACACCTTC. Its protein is CASSLNRGNYGYTF.

CDR3 in DNA: TGTGCCAGCAGCTTAGGATGGGGGAATTCACCCCTCCACTTT. Translating it yields CASSLGWGNSPLHF. The genes are TRBV11-1 and TRBJ1-6, with D possibly being TRBD1 (5 bases). The CDR3 has 14 amino acids. Germline V gene data show CDR1 as SGHAT and CDR2 as FQDESV (reference sequence). Trimming stripped 1 base from V and 7 bases from J, with 8 bases between.

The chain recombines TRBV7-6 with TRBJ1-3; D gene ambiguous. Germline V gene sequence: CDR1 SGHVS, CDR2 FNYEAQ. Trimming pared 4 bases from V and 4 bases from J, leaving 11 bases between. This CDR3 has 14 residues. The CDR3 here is CASSSGGGGNTIYF. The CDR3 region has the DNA TGTGCCAGCAGCTCAGGCGGTGGGGGAAACACCATATATTTT.